The entry that follows covers one T cell receptor beta chain sequence. Its target is not known. V lost 4 bases and J lost 7, with 13 bases in between. Germline CDR1 is KGHSH and CDR2 is LQKENI. The CDR3 runs 14 residues. The data originate from a study of immune cell composition in non-small cell lung cancer. The table came from immunoSEQ multiplex PCR; TCRdb's copy has only in-frame clones and leaves some out. Here the sample spans some 2,000 clones, approximately 80% being singletons. Normal lung was sampled as far from the tumour as possible, at least 3 cm. Frozen unsorted single-cell suspensions supplied the genomic DNA. Study-level points and caveats: Roughly 75% of squamous and about 30% of adenocarcinoma cases had tumour-associated clones >0.5%.

Sequencing was done on a sample of non-adjacent lung tissue. The receptor's source is a human donor with non-small cell lung cancer. The J gene is TRBJ2-2, the V gene TRBV18; D is possibly TRBD2 (5 bases). CDR3 nucleotide sequence: TGTGCCAGCTCACAAACCGGACGGGGCGGGGAGCTGTTTTTT. This sequence encodes CASSQTGRGGELFF.